A selection of T cell receptor beta chains follows, all from one sample in a study of blood T cell repertoires in COVID-19. This table comes from immunoSEQ multiplex PCR, and its TCRdb copy is limited to in-frame clones, with some not included. The data contain around 81,000 clones, 88% of them seen just once; the ten biggest clones take up 7.3%. The specimen was peripheral blood. These receptors were collected from a man in his 70s with acute or convalescent COVID-19. The CDR3 runs from the conserved cysteine through the conserved F or W. The order of the fields is CDR3 protein, CDR3 DNA, V gene, D gene, J gene. The D gene is left open where the match is weak.

CASSQELSGGWETQYF	TGTGCCAGCAGCCAAGAACTCAGCGGGGGCTGGGAGACCCAGTACTTC	TRBV3-1/TRBV3-2	TRBD2	TRBJ2-5
CASSPGTRVGEQFF	TGTGCCAGCAGCCCGGGGACTAGGGTCGGTGAGCAGTTCTTC	TRBV7-2	TRBD2	TRBJ2-1
CASSFTGIPYEQYF	TGTGCCAGCAGTTTCACAGGGATCCCCTACGAGCAGTACTTC	TRBV28	-	TRBJ2-7
CASSQDPTGVTGANVLTF	TGCGCCAGCAGCCAAGACCCGACAGGAGTGACTGGGGCCAACGTCCTGACTTTC	TRBV4-3	-	TRBJ2-6
CSGGQASSYNEQFF	TGCAGCGGGGGACAGGCGAGCTCCTACAATGAGCAGTTCTTC	TRBV29-1	TRBD1	TRBJ2-1
CAWSVEGQGDQPQHF	TGTGCCTGGAGCGTAGAGGGACAGGGAGACCAGCCCCAGCATTTT	TRBV30	TRBD1	TRBJ1-5
CASSLASGTVDRYNEQFF	TGTGCCAGCAGCTTAGCCAGCGGGACCGTCGACCGGTACAATGAGCAGTTCTTC	TRBV7-2	TRBD2	TRBJ2-1
CASSEDSYNEQFF	TGTGCCAGCAGTGAGGATAGCTACAATGAGCAGTTCTTC	TRBV6-2/TRBV6-3	-	TRBJ2-1
CASSVDRGATNEKLFF	TGTGCCAGCAGCGTGGACAGGGGTGCCACTAATGAAAAACTGTTTTTT	TRBV9	TRBD1	TRBJ1-4
CASSISPGSSRGNEQFF	TGCGCCAGCAGCATCTCTCCTGGGAGCAGCCGCGGCAATGAGCAGTTCTTC	TRBV5-1	-	TRBJ2-1
CAWPSRVNTEAFF	TGTGCCTGGCCCAGCAGGGTAAACACTGAAGCTTTCTTT	TRBV30	-	TRBJ1-1
CASSIPGGPAEKLFF	TGTGCCAGTAGTATCCCCGGGGGGCCTGCTGAAAAACTGTTTTTT	TRBV19	-	TRBJ1-4
CASSSGAYNEQFF	TGTGCCAGCTCTAGCGGAGCATACAATGAGCAGTTCTTC	TRBV3-1/TRBV3-2	TRBD2	TRBJ2-1
CASSWGVSGELFF	TGTGCCAGCAGCTGGGGGGTGTCCGGGGAGCTGTTTTTT	TRBV13	-	TRBJ2-2
CASSVSGRATTDTQYF	TGTGCCAGCAGCGTTAGCGGGAGGGCCACCACAGATACGCAGTATTTT	TRBV9	TRBD2	TRBJ2-3
CASNKDRGRTDTQYF	TGTGCCAGCAACAAGGACAGGGGGAGGACAGATACGCAGTATTTT	TRBV28	TRBD1	TRBJ2-3
CATSDNGQGVVHEQFF	TGTGCCACCAGTGATAACGGACAGGGGGTAGTACATGAGCAGTTCTTC	TRBV24-1	TRBD1	TRBJ2-1